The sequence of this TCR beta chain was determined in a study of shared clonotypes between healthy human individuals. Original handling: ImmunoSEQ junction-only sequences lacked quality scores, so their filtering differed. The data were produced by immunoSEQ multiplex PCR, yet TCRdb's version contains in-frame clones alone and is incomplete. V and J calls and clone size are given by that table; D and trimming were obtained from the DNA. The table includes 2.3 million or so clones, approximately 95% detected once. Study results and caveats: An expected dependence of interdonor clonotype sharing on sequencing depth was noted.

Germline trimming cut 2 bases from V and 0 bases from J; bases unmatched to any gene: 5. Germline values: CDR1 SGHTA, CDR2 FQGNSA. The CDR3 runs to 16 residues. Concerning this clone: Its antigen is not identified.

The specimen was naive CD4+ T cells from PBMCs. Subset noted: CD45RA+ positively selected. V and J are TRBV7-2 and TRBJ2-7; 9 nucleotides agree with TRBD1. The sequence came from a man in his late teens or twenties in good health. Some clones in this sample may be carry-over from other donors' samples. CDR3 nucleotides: TGTGCCAGCAGCTTATCCGGGACAGGGTCCTCCTACGAGCAGTACTTC. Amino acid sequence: CASSLSGTGSSYEQYF. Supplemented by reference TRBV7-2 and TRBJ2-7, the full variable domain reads GAGVSQSPSNKVTEKGKDVELRCDPISGHTALYWYRQSLGQGLEFLIYFQGNSAPDKSGLPSDRFSAERTGGSVSTLTIQRTQQEDSAVYLCASSLSGTGSSYEQYFGPGTRLTVT.